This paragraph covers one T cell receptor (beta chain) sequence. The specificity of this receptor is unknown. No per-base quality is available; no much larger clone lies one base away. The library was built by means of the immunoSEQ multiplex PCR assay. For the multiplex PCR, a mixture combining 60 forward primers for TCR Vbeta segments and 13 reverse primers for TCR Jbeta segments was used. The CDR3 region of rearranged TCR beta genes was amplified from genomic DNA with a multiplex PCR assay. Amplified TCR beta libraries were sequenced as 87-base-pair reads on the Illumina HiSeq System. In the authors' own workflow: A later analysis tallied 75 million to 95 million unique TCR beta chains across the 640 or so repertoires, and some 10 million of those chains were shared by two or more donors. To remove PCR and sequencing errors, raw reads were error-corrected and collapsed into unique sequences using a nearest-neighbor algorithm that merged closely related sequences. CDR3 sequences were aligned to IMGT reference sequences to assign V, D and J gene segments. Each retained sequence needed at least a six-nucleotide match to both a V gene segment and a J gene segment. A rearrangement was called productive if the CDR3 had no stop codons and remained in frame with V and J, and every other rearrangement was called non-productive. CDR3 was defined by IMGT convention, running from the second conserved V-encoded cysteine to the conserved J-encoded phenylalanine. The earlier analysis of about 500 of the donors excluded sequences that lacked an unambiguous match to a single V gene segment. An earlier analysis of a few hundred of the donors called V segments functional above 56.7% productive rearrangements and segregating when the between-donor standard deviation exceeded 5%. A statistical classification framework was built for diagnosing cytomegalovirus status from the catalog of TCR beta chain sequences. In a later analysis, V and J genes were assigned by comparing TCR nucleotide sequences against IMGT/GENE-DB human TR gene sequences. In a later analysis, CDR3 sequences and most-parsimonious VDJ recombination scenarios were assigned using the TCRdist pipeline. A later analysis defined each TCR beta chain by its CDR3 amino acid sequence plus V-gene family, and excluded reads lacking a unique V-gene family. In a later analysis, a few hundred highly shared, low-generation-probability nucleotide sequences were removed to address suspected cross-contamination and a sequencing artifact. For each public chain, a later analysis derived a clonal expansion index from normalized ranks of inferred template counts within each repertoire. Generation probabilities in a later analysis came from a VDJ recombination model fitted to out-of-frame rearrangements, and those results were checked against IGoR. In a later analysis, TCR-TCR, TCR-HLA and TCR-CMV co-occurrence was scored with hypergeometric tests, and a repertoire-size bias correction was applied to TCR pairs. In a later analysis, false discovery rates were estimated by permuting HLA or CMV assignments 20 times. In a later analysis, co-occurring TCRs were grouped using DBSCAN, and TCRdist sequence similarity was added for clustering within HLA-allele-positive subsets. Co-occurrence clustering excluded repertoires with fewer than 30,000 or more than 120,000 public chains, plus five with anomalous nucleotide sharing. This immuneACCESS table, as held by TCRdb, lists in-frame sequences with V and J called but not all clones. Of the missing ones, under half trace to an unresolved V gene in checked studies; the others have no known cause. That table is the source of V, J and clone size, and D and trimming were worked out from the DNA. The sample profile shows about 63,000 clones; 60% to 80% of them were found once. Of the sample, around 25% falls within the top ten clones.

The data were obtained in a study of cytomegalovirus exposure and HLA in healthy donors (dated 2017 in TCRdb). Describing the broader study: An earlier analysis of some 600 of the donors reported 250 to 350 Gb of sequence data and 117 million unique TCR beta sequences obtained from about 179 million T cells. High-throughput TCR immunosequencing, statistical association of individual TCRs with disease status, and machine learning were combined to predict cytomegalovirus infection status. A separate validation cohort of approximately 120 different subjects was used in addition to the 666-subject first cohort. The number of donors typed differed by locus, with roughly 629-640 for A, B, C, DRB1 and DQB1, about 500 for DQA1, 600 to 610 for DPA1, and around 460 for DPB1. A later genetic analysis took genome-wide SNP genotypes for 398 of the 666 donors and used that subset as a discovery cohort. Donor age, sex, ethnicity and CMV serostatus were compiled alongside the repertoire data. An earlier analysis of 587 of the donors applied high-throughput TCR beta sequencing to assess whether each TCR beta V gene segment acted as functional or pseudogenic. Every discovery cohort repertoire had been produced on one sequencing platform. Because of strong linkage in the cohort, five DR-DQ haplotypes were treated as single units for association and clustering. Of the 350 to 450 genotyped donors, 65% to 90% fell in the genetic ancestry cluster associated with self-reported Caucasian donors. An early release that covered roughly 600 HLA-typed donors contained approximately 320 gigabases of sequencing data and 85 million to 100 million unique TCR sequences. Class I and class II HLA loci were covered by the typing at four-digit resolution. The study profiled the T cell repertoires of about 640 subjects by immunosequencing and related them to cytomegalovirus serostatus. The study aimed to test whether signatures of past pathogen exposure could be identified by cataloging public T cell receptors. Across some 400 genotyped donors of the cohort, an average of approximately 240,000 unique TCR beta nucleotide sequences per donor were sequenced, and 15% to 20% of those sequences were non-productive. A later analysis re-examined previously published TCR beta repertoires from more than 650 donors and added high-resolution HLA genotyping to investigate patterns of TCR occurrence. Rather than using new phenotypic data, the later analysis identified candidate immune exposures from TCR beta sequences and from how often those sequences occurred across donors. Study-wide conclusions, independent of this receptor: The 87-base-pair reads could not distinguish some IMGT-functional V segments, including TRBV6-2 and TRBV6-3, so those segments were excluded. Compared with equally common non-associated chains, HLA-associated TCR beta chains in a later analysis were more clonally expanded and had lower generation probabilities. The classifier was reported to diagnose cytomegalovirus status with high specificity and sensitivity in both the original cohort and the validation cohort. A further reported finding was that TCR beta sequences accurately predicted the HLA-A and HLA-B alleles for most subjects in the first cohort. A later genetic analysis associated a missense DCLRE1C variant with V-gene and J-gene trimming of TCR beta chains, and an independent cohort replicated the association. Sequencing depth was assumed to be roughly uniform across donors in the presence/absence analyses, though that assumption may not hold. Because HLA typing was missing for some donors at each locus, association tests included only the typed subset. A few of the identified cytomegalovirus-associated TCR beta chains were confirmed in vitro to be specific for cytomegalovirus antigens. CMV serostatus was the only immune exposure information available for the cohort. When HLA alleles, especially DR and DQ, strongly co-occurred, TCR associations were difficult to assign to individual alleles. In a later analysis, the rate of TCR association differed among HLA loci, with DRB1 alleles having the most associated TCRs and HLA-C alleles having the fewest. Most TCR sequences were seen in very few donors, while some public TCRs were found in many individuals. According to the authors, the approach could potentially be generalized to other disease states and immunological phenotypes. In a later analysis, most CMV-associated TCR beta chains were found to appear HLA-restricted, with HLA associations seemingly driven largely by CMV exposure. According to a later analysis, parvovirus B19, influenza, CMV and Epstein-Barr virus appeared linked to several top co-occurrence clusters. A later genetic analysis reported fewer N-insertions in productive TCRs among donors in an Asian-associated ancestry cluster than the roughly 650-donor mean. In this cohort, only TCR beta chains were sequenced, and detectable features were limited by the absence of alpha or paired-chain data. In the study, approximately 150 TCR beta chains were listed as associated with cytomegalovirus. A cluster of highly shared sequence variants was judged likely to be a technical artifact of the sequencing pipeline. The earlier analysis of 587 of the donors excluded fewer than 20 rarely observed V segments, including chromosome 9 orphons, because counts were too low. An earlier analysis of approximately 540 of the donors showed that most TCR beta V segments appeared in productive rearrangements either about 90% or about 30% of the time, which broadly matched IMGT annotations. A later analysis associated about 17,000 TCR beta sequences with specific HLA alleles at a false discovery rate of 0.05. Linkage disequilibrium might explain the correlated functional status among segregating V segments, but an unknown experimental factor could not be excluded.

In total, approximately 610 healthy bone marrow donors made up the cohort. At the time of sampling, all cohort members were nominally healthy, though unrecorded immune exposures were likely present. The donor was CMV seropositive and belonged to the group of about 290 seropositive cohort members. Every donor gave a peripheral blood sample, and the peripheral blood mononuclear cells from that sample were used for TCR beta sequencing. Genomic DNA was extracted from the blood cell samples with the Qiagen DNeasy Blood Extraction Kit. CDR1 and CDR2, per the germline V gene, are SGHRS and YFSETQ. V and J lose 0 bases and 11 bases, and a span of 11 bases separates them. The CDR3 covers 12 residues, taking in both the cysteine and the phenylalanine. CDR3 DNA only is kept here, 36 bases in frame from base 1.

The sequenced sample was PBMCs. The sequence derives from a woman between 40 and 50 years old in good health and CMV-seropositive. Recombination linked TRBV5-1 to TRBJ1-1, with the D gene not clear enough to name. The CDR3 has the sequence CASSLEAGAAFF. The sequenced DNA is TGCGCCAGCAGCTTGGAGGCAGGTGCGGCTTTCTTT.